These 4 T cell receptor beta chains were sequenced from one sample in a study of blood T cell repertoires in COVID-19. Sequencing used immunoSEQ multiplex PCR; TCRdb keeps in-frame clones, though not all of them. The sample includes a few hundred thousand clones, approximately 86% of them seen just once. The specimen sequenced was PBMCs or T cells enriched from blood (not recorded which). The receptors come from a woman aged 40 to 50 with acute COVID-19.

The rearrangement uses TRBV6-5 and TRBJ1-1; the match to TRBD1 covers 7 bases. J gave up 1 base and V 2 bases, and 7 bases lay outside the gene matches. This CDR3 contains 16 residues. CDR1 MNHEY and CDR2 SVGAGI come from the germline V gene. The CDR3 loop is CASSYAGTGANTEAFF. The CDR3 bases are TGTGCCAGCAGTTACGCGGGCACAGGGGCGAACACTGAAGCTTTCTTT.

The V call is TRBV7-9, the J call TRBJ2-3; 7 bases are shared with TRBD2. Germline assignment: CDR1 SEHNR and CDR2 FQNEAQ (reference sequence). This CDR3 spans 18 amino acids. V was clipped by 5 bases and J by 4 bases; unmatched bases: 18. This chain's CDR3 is CASSPIAGLREVADTQYF. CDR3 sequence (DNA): TGTGCCAGCAGCCCGATAGCGGGCCTAAGGGAGGTGGCAGATACGCAGTATTTT.

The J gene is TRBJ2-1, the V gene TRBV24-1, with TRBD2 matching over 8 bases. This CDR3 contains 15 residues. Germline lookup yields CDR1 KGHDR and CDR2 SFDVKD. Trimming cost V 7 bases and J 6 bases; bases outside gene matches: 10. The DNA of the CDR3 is TGTGCCACCAGCCCCCGCCTAGCGGGTTCCAATGAGCAGTTCTTC. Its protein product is CATSPRLAGSNEQFF.

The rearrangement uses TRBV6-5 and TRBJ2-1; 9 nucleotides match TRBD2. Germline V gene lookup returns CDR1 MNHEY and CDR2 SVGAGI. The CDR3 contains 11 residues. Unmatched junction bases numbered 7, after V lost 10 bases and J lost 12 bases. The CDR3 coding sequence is TGTGCCACCCTGCGGGGGGGCAGGCAGTTCTTC. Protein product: CATLRGGRQFF.